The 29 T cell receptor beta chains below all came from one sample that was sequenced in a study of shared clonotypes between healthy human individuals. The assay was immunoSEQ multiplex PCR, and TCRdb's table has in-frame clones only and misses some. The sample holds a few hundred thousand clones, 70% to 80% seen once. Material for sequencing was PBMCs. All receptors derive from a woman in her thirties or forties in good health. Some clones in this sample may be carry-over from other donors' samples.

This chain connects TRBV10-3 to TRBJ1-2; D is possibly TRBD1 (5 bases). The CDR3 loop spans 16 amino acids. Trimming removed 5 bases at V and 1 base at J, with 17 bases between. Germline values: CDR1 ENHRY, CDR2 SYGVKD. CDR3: CAISNEPGPINYGYTF. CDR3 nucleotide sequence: TGTGCCATCAGTAACGAACCGGGACCCATTAACTATGGCTACACCTTC.

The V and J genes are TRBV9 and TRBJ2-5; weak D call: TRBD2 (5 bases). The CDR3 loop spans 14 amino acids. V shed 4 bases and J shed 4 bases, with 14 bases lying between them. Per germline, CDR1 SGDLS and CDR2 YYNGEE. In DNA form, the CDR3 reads TGTGCCAGCAGCCCCGTCGGGAAAGGAGAGACCCAGTACTTC. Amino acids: CASSPVGKGETQYF.

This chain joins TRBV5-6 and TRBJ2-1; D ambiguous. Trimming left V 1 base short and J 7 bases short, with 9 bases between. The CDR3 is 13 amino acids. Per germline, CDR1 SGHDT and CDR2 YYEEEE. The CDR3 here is CASSLRTVNEQFF. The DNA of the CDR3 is TGTGCCAGCAGCTTGCGAACAGTGAATGAGCAGTTCTTC.

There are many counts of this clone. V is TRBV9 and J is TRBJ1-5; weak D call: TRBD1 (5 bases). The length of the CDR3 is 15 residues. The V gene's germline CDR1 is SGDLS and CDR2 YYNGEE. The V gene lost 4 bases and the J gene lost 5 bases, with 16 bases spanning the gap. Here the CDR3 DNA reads TGTGCCAGCAGCTCCCGCCCGGGGGGAGATCAGCCCCAGCATTTT. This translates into CASSSRPGGDQPQHF.

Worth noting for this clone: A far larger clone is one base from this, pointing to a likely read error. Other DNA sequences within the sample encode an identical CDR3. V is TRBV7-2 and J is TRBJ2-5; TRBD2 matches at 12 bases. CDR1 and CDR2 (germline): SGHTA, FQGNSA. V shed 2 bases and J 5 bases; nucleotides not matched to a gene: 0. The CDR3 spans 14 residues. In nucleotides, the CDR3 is TGTGCCAGCAGCTTACTAGCGGGAGGGGAGACCCAGTACTTC. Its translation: CASSLLAGGETQYF.

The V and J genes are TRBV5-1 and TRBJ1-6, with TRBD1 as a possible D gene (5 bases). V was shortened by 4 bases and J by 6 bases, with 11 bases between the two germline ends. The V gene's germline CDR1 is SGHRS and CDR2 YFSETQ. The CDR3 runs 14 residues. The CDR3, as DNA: TGCGCCAGCAGCCCCGGGACCATTAATTCACCCCTCCACTTT. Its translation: CASSPGTINSPLHF.

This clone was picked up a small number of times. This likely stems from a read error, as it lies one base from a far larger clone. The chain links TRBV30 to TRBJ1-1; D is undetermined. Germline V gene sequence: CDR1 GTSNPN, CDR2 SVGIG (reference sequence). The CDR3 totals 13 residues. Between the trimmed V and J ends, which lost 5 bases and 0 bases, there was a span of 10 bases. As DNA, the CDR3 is TGTGCCTGGGAGGGAAACGTGAACACTGAAGCTTTCTTT. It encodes CAWEGNVNTEAFF.

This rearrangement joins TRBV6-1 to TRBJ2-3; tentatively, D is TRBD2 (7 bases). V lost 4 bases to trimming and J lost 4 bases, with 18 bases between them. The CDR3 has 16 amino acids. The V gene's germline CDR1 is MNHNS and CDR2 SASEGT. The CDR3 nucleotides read TGTGCCAGCAGTGCTTCTAGGAGGGGGGGTGCAGATACGCAGTATTTT. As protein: CASSASRRGGADTQYF.

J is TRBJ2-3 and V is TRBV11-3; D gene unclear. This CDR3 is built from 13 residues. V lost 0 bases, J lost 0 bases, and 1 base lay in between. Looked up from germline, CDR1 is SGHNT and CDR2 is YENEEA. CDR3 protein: CASSLESTDTQYF. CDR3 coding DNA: TGTGCCAGCAGCTTAGAGAGCACAGATACGCAGTATTTT.

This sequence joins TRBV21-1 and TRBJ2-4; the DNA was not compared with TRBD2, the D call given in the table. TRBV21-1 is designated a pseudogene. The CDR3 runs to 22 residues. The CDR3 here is CASSCPGLAEAPREEEGNIQYF. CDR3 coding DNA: TGTGCCAGCAGCTGCCCGGGACTAGCGGAAGCCCCACGGGAGGAAGAAGGGAACATTCAGTACTTC.

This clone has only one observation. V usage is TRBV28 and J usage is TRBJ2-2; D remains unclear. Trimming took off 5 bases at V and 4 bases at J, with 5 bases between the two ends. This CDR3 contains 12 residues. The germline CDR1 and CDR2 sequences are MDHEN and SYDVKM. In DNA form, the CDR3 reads TGTGCCAGCAGTGTGCTCACCGGGGAGCTGTTTTTT. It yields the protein CASSVLTGELFF.

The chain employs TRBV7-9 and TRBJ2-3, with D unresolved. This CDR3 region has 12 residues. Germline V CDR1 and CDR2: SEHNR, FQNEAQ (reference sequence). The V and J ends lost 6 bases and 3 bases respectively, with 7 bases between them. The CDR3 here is CASSLITDTQYF. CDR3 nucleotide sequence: TGTGCCAGCAGTCTTATTACAGATACGCAGTATTTT.

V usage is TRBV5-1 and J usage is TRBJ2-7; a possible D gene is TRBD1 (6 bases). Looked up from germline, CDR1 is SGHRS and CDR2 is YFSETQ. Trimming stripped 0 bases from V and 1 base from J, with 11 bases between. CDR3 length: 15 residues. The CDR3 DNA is TGCGCCAGCAGCTTGGAGGGCAGGGGTTCCTACGAGCAGTACTTC. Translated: CASSLEGRGSYEQYF.

In DNA form, the CDR3 reads TGTGCCAGCAGCCCCAGCGGGAGAGTTGACCACAATGAGCAGTTCTTC. It yields the protein CASSPSGRVDHNEQFF. The chain links TRBV7-3 to TRBJ2-1; 8 nucleotides align to TRBD2. The germline V gene has CDR1 SGHTA and CDR2 FQGTGA. The CDR3 extends over 16 amino acids. The V gene end was trimmed by 5 bases and the J gene end by 5 bases; junction bases not matched to a gene: 11.

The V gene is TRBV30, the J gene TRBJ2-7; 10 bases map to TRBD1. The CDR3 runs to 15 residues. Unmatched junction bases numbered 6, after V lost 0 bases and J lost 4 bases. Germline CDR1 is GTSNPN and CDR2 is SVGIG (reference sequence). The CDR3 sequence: CAWSVGGTGEYEQYF. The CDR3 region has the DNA TGTGCCTGGAGTGTAGGCGGGACAGGGGAGTACGAGCAGTACTTC.

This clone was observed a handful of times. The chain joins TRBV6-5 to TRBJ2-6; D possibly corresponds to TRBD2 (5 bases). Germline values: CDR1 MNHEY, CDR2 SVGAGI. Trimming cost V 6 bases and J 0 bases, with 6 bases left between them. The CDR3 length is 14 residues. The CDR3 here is CASSRDSGANVLTF. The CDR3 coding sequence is TGTGCCAGCAGCCGGGACTCTGGGGCCAACGTCCTGACTTTC.

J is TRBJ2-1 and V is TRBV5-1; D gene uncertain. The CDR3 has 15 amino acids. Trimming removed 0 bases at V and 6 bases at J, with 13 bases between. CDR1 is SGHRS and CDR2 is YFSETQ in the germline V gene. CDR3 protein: CASSLAAVRANEQFF. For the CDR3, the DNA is TGCGCCAGCAGCTTGGCGGCGGTTAGAGCCAATGAGCAGTTCTTC. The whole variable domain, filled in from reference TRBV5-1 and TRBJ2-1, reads KAGVTQTPRYLIKTRGQQVTLSCSPISGHRSVSWYQQTPGQGLQFLFEYFSETQRNKGNFPGRFSGRQFSNSRSEMNVSTLELGDSALYLCASSLAAVRANEQFFGPGTRLTVL.

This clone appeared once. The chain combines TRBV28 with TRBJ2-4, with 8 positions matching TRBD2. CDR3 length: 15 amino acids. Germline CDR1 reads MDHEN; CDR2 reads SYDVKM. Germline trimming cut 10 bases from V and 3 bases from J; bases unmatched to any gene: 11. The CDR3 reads CATTYSGMFKNIQYF. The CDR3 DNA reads TGTGCCACGACCTATAGCGGGATGTTCAAAAACATTCAGTACTTC.

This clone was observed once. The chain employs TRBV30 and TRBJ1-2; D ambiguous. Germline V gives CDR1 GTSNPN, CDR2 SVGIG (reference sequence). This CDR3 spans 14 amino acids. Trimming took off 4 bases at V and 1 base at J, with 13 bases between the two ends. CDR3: CAWKPLRSNYGYTF. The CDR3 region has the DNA TGTGCCTGGAAACCACTCAGGAGTAACTATGGCTACACCTTC. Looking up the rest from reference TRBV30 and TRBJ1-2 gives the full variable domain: SQTIHQWPATLVQPVGSPLSLECTVEGTSNPNLYWYRQAAGRGLQLLFYSVGIGQISSEVPQNLSASRPQDRQFILSSKKLLLSDSGFYLCAWKPLRSNYGYTFGSGTRLTVV.

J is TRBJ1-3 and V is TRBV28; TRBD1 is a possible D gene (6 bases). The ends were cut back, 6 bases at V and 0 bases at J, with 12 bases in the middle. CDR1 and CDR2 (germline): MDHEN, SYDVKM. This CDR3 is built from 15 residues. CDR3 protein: CASSRDTRSGNTIYF. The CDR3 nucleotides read TGTGCCAGCAGCCGGGACACCCGCTCTGGAAACACCATATATTTT.

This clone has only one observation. The CDR3 region has the DNA TGCGCCAGCCGAGCGGGAACCTCCTACGAGCAGTACTTC. Translation gives CASRAGTSYEQYF. The rearrangement uses TRBV5-1 and TRBJ2-7, with 7 bases lining up with TRBD2. Per the germline V gene, CDR1 is SGHRS and CDR2 is YFSETQ. This CDR3 spans 13 amino acids. V shed 7 bases, J shed 0 bases, and the junction held 4 bases outside the gene matches.

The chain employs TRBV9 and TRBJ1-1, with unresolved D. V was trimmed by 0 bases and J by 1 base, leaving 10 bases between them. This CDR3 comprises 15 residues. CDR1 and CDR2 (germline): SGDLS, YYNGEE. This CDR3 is CASSVDEGRNTEAFF. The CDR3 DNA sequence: TGTGCCAGCAGCGTAGATGAAGGGCGGAACACTGAAGCTTTCTTT. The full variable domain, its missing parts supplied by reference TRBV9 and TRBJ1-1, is DSGVTQTPKHLITATGQRVTLRCSPRSGDLSVYWYQQSLDQGLQFLIQYYNGEERAKGNILERFSAQQFPDLHSELNLSSLELGDSALYFCASSVDEGRNTEAFFGQGTRLTVV.

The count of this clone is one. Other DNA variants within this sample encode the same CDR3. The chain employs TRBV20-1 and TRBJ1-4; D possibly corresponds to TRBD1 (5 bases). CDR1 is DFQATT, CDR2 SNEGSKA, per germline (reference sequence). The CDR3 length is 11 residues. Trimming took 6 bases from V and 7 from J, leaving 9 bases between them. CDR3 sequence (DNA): TGCAGTGCAGGGGACCCTGAAAAACTGTTTTTT. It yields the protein CSAGDPEKLFF.

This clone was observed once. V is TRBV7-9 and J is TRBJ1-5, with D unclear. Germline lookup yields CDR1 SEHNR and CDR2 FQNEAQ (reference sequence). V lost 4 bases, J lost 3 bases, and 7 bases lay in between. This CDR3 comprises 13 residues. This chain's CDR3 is CASSSYSNQPQHF. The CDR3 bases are TGTGCCAGCAGCTCCTATTCCAATCAGCCCCAGCATTTT.

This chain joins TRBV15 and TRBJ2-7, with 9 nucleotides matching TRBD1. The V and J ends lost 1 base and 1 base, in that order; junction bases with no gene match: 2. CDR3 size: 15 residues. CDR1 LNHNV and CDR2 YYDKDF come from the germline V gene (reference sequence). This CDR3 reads CATSRAGTGSYEQYF. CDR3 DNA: TGTGCCACCAGCAGAGCCGGGACAGGGTCCTACGAGCAGTACTTC. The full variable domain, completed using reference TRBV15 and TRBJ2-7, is DAMVIQNPRYQVTQFGKPVTLSCSQTLNHNVMYWYQQKSSQAPKLLFHYYDKDFNNEADTPDNFQSRRPNTSFCFLDIRSPGLGDTAMYLCATSRAGTGSYEQYFGPGTRLTVT.

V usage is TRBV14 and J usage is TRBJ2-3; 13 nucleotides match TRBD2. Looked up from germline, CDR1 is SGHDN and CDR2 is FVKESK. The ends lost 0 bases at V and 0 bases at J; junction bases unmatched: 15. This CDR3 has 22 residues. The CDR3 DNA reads TGTGCCAGCAGCCAAGAGATCCCCCCGGGACTAGCGGGGATTGCTAGCACAGATACGCAGTATTTT. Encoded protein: CASSQEIPPGLAGIASTDTQYF.

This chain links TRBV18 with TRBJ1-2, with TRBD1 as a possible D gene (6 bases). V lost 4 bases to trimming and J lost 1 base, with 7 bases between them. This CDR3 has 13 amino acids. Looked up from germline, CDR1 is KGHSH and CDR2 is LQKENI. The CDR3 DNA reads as TGTGCCAGCTCACGGGGGCATAACTATGGCTACACCTTC. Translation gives CASSRGHNYGYTF.

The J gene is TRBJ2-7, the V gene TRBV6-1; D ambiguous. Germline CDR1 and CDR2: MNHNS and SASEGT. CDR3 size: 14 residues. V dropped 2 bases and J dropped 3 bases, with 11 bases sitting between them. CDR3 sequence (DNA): TGTGCCAGCAGTGAAATTGCCGGATTCTACGAGCAGTACTTC. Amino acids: CASSEIAGFYEQYF.

The CDR3 region is CASSLVSGRVDYEQYF. The CDR3 DNA sequence: TGTGCCAGCAGCTTAGTTAGCGGGAGGGTCGACTACGAGCAGTACTTC. The rearrangement links TRBV13 to TRBJ2-7, with 11 nucleotides matching TRBD2. The ends lost 1 base at V and 3 bases at J; junction bases unmatched: 5. Germline loops: CDR1 PRHDT, CDR2 FYEKMQ (reference sequence). The CDR3 is made up of 16 amino acids.